Presented here are 6 T cell receptor beta chains from one specimen sequenced in a study of T cells after yellow fever vaccination. TCRdb redid the calling of the 5' RACE reads with MiXCR, one entry per CDR3 protein. The sample shows about 350,000 distinct CDR3 sequences, roughly 3.9% of them seen only once. Source: PBMCs, taken 5 days after the yellow fever booster vaccination. The receptors derive from a man aged 18-30 years who received the YFV17D yellow fever vaccine.

About this clonotype itself: A read error may account for a junction end that differs from germline. This rearrangement joins TRBV5-1 to TRBJ1-2, with 7 bases identical to TRBD1. The CDR3 length is 12 residues. Germline CDR1 SGHRS, CDR2 YFSETQ. The CDR3, as DNA: TGCGCCAGCAGCTTGTATCGGGACAGCTTGGCCTTC. It yields the protein CASSLYRDSLAF.

The gene calls are TRBV7-6 and TRBJ2-7; D perhaps matches TRBD2 (6 bases). The V end lost 5 bases, the J end lost 3 bases, and 11 bases lay between the germline ends. CDR1 SGHVS and CDR2 FNYEAQ come from the germline V gene. The CDR3 loop spans 13 amino acids. The CDR3 bases are TGTGCCAGCAGCCCGGGGACTGTCTACGAGCAGTACTTC. Its protein product is CASSPGTVYEQYF. The complete variable domain, with remaining parts taken from reference TRBV7-6 and TRBJ2-7, reads GAGVSQSPRYKVTKRGQDVALRCDPISGHVSLYWYRQALGQGPEFLTYFNYEAQQDKSGLPNDRFSAERPEGSISTLTIQRTEQRDSAMYRCASSPGTVYEQYFGPGTRLTVT.

This clonotype has a handful of counts. This chain links TRBV7-2 with TRBJ2-3; 10 bases map to TRBD2. V trimming: 1 base; J trimming: 6 bases; junction bases outside the gene matches: 7. The CDR3 runs to 16 residues. From germline, CDR1 is SGHTA and CDR2 FQGNSA. This CDR3 reads CASSLGKLAGRDTQYF. The DNA of the CDR3 is TGTGCCAGCAGCTTAGGAAAACTAGCGGGGCGGGATACGCAGTATTTT.

This rearrangement joins TRBV20-1 to TRBJ1-6; 7 positions match TRBD1. This CDR3 region has 18 residues. V shed 5 bases and J 0 bases; nucleotides not matched to a gene: 13. Germline CDR1 and CDR2: DFQATT and SNEGSKA (reference sequence). CDR3 nucleotides: TGCAGTGCTCGAGCCAGGGGGGGCCGAAGCTCCTATAATTCACCCCTCCACTTT. Its protein product is CSARARGGRSSYNSPLHF.

Many counts were recorded for this clonotype. This chain links TRBV11-3 with TRBJ2-1, with D perhaps TRBD1 (5 bases). This CDR3 is 14 amino acids long. Trimming shortened V by 6 bases and J by 3 bases, and 12 bases separated the two germline ends. Per the germline V gene, CDR1 is SGHNT and CDR2 is YENEEA. The CDR3 region has the DNA TGTGCCAGCAGTGTTAGGGGTCTCTACAATGAGCAGTTCTTC. As protein: CASSVRGLYNEQFF.

This clonotype has only a few counts. The chain couples TRBV4-2 to TRBJ2-7; the D gene is possibly TRBD2 (7 bases). The CDR3 runs to 15 residues. Germline-derived CDR1 and CDR2 are LGHNA and YNFKEQ. Trimming left V 0 bases short and J 7 bases short, with 16 bases between. The CDR3 reads CASSQDTAGAEEQYF. The CDR3 nucleotides read TGTGCCAGCAGCCAAGATACGGCGGGGGCGGAGGAGCAGTACTTC.